This T cell receptor beta chain was recovered during a study of blood T cell repertoires in COVID-19 (dated by TCRdb to the early 2020s). About the investigation overall: Samples covering the acute and convalescent phases of COVID-19 were provided by collaborators in the United States, Italy and Spain. The material from the prospective study consisted of cDNA or gDNA derived from T cells, B-cell-depleted T cells, or PBMCs. The samples were drawn from two sources: the first 160 participants of the ongoing ImmuneRACE study, and over 950 subjects contributed by 6 global collaborators. The repertoires were released in a freely available public database intended as a resource for research on the immune response to SARS-CoV-2. A de-identified subject ID, COVID-19 status, age in years and sex were almost always included in the sample metadata. Where available, HLA class I and class II types were obtained from metadata supplied by the sample provider rather than from assay-based typing. Subjects who had been exposed to COVID-19, were actively infected with it, or had recovered from it provided the deeply sampled blood TCRbeta repertoires that made up the dataset. General findings and caveats noted by the study authors: The amount of clinical and demographic metadata varied by source and participant and was provided uncurated.

The immunoSEQ Assay, a bias-controlled multiplex PCR, was used to amplify TCRbeta CDR3 regions from genomic DNA. As for how the authors treated the data: The number of nucleated cells in each sample was estimated from the amplification of reference gene primers within the assay. Sequence reads were collapsed and filtered to measure the absolute abundance of every unique TCRbeta CDR3 rearrangement. For each sample, productive Simpson clonality was calculated as the square root of Simpson's diversity index over productive rearrangements. TCRdb obtained this table from immuneACCESS and retained in-frame rearrangements with V and J assigned. These tables miss some clones; where compared with another copy, unresolved V genes account for less than half of the shortfall, and the remainder is unexplained. The V and J calls and the clone size are those of that table, but D and trimming were determined from the DNA. In all, the sample holds more than 350,000 clones, and roughly 90% of those were seen once. In total, the top ten clones hold around 3% of the sample.

A word on this clone: Its binding antigen is unknown. No qualities accompany the bases; no much larger clone lies one base away.

At one collaborating source in Seattle, patients were enrolled during active infection and were followed longitudinally through the course of disease. Collaborating institutions collected whole blood in K2EDTA tubes following their own protocols. For TCRbeta analysis, collaborators shipped samples as frozen whole blood, isolated PBMCs, or DNA extracted from either of those sample types. CDR3 length: 17 amino acids, cysteine to phenylalanine. This entry keeps only the CDR3 DNA: 51 bases, framed from base 1. CDR1 and CDR2, looked up from the germline V gene (reference sequence), are LNHDA and SQIVND. The junction shows trimming of 4 bases on V and 5 bases on J, and the gene matches do not reach 11 bases of it.

The chain couples TRBV19 to TRBJ2-1; the junction holds 10 bases that match TRBD1. Specimen: peripheral blood. The origin of this receptor is a young woman with COVID-19, enrolled during active disease. The nucleotide sequence is given as TGTGCCAGTAGTACCCGCCCGGGACAGGGGATAAACAATGAGCAGTTCTTC. Translated, it gives CASSTRPGQGINNEQFF. The CDR3 plus the reference TRBV19 and TRBJ2-1 genes for the other parts give the full variable domain: DGGITQSPKYLFRKEGQNVTLSCEQNLNHDAMYWYRQDPGQGLRLIYYSQIVNDFQKGDIAEGYSVSREKKESFPLTVTSAQKNPTAFYLCASSTRPGQGINNEQFFGPGTRLTVL.